Sequencing of this TCR beta chain was carried out in a study of Graves' ophthalmopathy and Graves' hyperthyroidism. The study's findings and limits: Its predictions of ophthalmopathy progression gave the model 55% to 71% sensitivity and 72.22% specificity.

Serum thyroxine and TRAb, along with clinical symptoms, thyroid ultrasound and orbital computed tomography, were what diagnosis relied on. The CDR3 covers 19 residues. The germline V and J ends were trimmed by 4 bases and 7 bases, with 31 bases remaining between them. Looked up from germline, CDR1 is SQVTM and CDR2 is ANQGSEA. Amplified TCR beta CDR3 regions were obtained using RNA transcripts as template. HTBI-primed RT-PCR formed the first round, and a multiplex PCR formed the second. Each CDR3 protein is one row after TCRdb ran MiXCR on the multiplex PCR reads. The profile shows around 1.1 million distinct CDR3 sequences, 36% of them singletons. Concerning this clonotype: The target antigen is unknown.

Sequences were obtained from peripheral blood or thyroid tissue (not recorded which). This chain uses TRBV29-1 with TRBJ1-4; a possible D gene is TRBD1 (6 bases). The source of this sequence is an adult man with Graves' hyperthyroidism. CDR3: CSVGIPGQFYEQGGEKLFF. The CDR3, as DNA: TGCAGCGTTGGAATTCCGGGACAATTCTACGAGCAGGGAGGTGAAAAACTGTTTTTT.